The present T cell receptor (beta chain) was sequenced within a study of blood T cell repertoires in COVID-19. Overall study context: The United States, Italy and Spain provided the acute and convalescent COVID-19 samples.

The data were produced by immunoSEQ multiplex PCR, yet TCRdb's version contains in-frame clones alone and is incomplete. Of fewer than 200,000 clones listed, roughly nine tenths were seen once; the top ten hold more than 20%. Sequences were obtained from peripheral blood. This receptor was obtained from a man in his 70s with active or convalescent COVID-19.

The CDR3 DNA follows: TGTGCCACCAGTGATTTCGATGAAAAACTGTTTTTT. Translated: CATSDFDEKLFF. The chain employs TRBV24-1 and TRBJ1-4; D is undetermined. Germline values: CDR1 KGHDR, CDR2 SFDVKD. V lost 1 base and J lost 6, with 2 bases in between. CDR3 length: 12 amino acids.